This TCR beta chain was captured by sequencing in a study of T cells after yellow fever vaccination. As for the study in general: Low-cell-number fractions underwent preparation using SMART-Seq v4 Ultra Low Input.

CDR3 length: 17 residues. Germline lookup yields CDR1 MNHNS and CDR2 SASEGT. The V gene end was trimmed by 8 bases and the J gene end by 0 bases; junction bases not matched to a gene: 8. Study-level results: Contaminants from the bulk population, in the form of abundant clonotypes, could be found in FACS-sorted repertoires. In post-booster samples, most primary-vaccination clones reappeared (approximately 96% CD4, 75% to 90% CD8).

Template switching with 5'RACE generated the TCR cDNA and added a universal primer site and UMIs. A single record per CDR3 protein comes from TCRdb applying MiXCR to the 5' RACE reads. The table includes 250,000 to 300,000 distinct CDR3 sequences, under 9% detected once. About this clonotype itself: Its antigen is unknown.

This chain joins TRBV6-1 and TRBJ2-6, with 9 bases that match TRBD1. This sequence originates from a young man who received the YFV17D yellow fever vaccine. The sequenced sample was CD4+ T cells sorted from PBMCs, obtained 5 days after the yellow fever booster vaccination. The CDR3 nucleotides read TGTGCCAGCCAAACGGGACAGGGAAGCTCTGGGGCCAACGTCCTGACTTTC. Translated, it gives CASQTGQGSSGANVLTF.